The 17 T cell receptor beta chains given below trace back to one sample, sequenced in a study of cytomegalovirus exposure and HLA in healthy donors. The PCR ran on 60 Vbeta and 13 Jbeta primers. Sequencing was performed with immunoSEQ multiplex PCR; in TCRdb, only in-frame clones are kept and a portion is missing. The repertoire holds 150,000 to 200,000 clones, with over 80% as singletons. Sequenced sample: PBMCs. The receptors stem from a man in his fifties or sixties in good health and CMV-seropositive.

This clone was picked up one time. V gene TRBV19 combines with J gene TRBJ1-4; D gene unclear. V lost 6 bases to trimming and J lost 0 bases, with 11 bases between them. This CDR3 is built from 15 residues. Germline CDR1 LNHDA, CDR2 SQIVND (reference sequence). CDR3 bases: TGTGCCAGTAGACATACAGCTGCAACTAATGAAAAACTGTTTTTT. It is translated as CASRHTAATNEKLFF.

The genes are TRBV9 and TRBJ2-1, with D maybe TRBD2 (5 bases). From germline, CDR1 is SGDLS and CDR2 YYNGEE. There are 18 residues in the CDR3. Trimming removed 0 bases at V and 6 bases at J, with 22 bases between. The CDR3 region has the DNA TGTGCCAGCAGCGTAGCCCATCTAGCCGCCCTAGCCCCCAATGAGCAGTTCTTC. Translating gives CASSVAHLAALAPNEQFF.

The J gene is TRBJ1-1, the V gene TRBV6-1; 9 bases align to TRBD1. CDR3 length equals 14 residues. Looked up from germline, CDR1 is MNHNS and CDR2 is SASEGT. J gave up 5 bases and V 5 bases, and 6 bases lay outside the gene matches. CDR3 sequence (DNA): TGTGCCAGCAGTAAACAGGGGGCGCGTACTGAAGCTTTCTTT. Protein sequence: CASSKQGARTEAFF.

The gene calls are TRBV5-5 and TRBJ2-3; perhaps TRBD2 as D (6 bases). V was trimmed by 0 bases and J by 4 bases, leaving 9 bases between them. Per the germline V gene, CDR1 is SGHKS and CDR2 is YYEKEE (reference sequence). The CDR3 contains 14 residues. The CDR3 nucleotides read TGTGCCAGCAGCTTGGATGGCGGGGCAGATACGCAGTATTTT. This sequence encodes CASSLDGGADTQYF.

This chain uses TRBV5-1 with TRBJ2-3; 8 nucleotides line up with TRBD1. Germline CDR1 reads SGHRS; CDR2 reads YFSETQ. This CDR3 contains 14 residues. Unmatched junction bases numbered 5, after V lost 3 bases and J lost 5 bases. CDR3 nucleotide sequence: TGCGCCAGCAGCTACCAGGGGGCAGAAGATACGCAGTATTTT. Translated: CASSYQGAEDTQYF.

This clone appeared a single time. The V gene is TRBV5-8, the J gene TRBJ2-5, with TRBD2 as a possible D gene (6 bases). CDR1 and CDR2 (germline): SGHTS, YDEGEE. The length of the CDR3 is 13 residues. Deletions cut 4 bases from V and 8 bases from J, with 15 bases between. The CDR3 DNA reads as TGTGCCAGCAGCCCCGGGACTCTCGGTACCCAGTACTTC. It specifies CASSPGTLGTQYF.

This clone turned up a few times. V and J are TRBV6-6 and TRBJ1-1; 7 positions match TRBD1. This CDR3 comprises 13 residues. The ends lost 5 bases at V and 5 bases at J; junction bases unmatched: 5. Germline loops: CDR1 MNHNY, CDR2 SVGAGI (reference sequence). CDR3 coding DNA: TGTGCCAGCAGTCCAACAGGGGTGACTGAAGCTTTCTTT. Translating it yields CASSPTGVTEAFF.

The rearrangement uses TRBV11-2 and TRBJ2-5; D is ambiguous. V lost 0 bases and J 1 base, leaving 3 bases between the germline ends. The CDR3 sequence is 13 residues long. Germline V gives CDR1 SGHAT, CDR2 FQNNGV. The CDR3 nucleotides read TGTGCCAGCAGCTTAGACAGCCAAGAGACCCAGTACTTC. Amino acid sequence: CASSLDSQETQYF.

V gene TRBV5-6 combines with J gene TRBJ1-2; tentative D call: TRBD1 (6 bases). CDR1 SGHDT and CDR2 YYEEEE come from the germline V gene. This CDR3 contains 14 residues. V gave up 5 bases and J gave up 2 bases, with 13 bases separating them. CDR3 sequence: CASRLGTTNYGYTF. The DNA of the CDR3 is TGTGCCAGCAGACTGGGGACAACCAACTATGGCTACACCTTC.

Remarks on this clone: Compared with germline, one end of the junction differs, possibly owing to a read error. In DNA form, the CDR3 reads TGTTCCAGCAGCTTAGGCCCGGGGGGGCGTACAGATACGCAGTATTTT. It codes for CSSSLGPGGRTDTQYF. This chain connects TRBV7-9 to TRBJ2-3, with TRBD2 identical over 8 bases. CDR1 and CDR2 (germline): SEHNR, FQNEAQ (reference sequence). This CDR3 region has 16 residues. The variable domain in full, completed from reference TRBV7-9 and TRBJ2-3, reads DTGVSQNPRHKITKRGQNVTFRCDPISEHNRLYWYRQTLGQGPEFLTYFQNEAQLEKSRLLSDRFSAERPKGSFSTLEIQRTEQGDSAMYLCSSSLGPGGRTDTQYFGPGTRLTVL.

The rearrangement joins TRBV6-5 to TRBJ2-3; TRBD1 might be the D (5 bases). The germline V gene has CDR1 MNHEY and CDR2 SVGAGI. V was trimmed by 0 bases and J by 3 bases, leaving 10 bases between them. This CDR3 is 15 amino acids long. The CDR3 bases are TGTGCCAGCAGTTACTCGGGGCAGGGAACAGATACGCAGTATTTT. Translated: CASSYSGQGTDTQYF.

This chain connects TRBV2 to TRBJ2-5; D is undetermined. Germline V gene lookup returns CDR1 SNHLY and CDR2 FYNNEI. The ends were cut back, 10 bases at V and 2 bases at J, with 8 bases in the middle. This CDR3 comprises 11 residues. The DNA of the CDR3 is TGTGCCACCTCACAGCAAGAGACCCAGTACTTC. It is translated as CATSQQETQYF. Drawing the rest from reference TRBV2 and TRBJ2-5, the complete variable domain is EPEVTQTPSHQVTQMGQEVILRCVPISNHLYFYWYRQILGQKVEFLVSFYNNEISEKSEIFDDQFSVERPDGSNFTLKIRSTKLEDSAMYFCATSQQETQYFGPGTRLLVL.

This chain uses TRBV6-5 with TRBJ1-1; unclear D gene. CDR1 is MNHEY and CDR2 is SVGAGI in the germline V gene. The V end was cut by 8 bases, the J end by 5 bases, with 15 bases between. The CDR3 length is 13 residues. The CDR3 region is CASATWGGTEAFF. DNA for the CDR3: TGTGCCAGCGCCACGTGGGGAGGTACTGAAGCTTTCTTT.

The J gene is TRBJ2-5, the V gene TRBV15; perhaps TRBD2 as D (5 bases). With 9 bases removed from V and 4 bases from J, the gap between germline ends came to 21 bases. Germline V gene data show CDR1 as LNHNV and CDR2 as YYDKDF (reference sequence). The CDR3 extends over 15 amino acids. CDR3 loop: CATSRPGSERETQYF. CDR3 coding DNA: TGTGCCACGAGTCGGCCGGGGTCCGAGAGAGAGACCCAGTACTTC. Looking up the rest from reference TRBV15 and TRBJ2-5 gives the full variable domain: DAMVIQNPRYQVTQFGKPVTLSCSQTLNHNVMYWYQQKSSQAPKLLFHYYDKDFNNEADTPDNFQSRRPNTSFCFLDIRSPGLGDTAMYLCATSRPGSERETQYFGPGTRLLVL.

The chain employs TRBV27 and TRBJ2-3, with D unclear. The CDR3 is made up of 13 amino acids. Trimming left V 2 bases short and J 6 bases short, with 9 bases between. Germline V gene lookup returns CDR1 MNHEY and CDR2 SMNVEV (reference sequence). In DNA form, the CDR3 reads TGTGCCAGCAGTTTAATCTATTCCGATACGCAGTATTTT. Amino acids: CASSLIYSDTQYF.

CDR3 residues: CASSPNPQGANTEAFF. The CDR3 DNA reads as TGTGCCAGCTCACCTAATCCACAGGGGGCGAACACTGAAGCTTTCTTT. The chain joins TRBV18 to TRBJ1-1; 9 bases match TRBD1. V lost 3 bases to trimming and J lost 1 base; unmatched junction nucleotides: 6. CDR1 is KGHSH and CDR2 is LQKENI in the germline V gene. The CDR3 covers 16 residues.

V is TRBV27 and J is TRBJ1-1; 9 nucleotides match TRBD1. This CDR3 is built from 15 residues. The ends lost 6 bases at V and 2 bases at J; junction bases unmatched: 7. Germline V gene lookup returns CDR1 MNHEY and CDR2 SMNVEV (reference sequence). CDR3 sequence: CASRRRGQGNTEAFF. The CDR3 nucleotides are TGTGCCAGCAGACGACGGGGACAGGGCAACACTGAAGCTTTCTTT.